The entry below describes one TCR beta chain. The antigen remains unidentified. These data originate in a study of vaccination and CD4 T cells after COVID-19. An Oncomine TCR Beta short-read assay was used to sequence the DNA from cultured CD4+ T cells. TCRdb reanalysed the PCR reads using MiXCR and keeps one entry per CDR3 protein. Of 12,000 to 15,000 distinct CDR3 sequences in the sample, 25% to 35% were seen once. Trimming removed 8 bases at V and 5 bases at J, with 13 bases between. This CDR3 has 13 amino acids. Per the germline V gene, CDR1 is SNHLY and CDR2 is FYNNEI. Stated treatment: roughly 11-day PBMC culture with coronavirus spike peptide pools or control peptides (ViraFEST assay). Investigators isolated CD4+ T cells by negative selection after roughly 9 days of culture.

This TCR derives from a human donor who had recovered from COVID-19. V gene TRBV2 combines with J gene TRBJ2-1; D is tentatively TRBD1 or TRBD2 (5 bases each). Sequenced material: CD4+ T cells from blood, cultured in vitro. CDR3 coding DNA: TGTGCCAGCTGGGGACGGTCCAACAATGAGCAGTTCTTC. Translated: CASWGRSNNEQFF.